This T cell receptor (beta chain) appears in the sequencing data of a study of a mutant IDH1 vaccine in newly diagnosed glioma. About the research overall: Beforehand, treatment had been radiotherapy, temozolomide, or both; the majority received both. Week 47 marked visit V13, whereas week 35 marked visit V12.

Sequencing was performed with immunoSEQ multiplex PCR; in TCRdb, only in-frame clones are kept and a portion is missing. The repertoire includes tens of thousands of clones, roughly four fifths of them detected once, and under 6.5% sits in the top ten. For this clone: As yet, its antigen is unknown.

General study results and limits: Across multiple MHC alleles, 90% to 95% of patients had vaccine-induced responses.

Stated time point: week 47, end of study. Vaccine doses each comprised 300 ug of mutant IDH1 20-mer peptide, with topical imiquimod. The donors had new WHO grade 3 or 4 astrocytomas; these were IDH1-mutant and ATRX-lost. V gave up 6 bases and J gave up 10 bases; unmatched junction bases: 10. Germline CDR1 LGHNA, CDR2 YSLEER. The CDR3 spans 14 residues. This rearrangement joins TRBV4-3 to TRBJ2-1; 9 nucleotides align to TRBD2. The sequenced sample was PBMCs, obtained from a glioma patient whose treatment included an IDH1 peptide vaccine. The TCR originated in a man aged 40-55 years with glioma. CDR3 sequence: CASSPGSGSWEQFF. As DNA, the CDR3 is TGCGCCAGCAGTCCGGGTAGCGGGAGTTGGGAGCAGTTCTTC.